Each of the 7 T cell receptor beta chains below was sequenced from the same sample in a study of blood T cell repertoires in COVID-19 (dated by TCRdb to 2020 to 2021). Receptor amplification or capture employed the immunoSEQ multiplex PCR assay. TCRdb holds this immuneACCESS table with in-frame rearrangements only. Some clones are missing; in checked studies, unresolved V genes explain under half, and the rest has no known cause. The sample table shows some 200,000 clones, and around 83% are seen once. The top ten constitute roughly 1.3% of the sample. The specimen sequenced was PBMCs or T cells enriched from blood (not recorded which). These receptors originate from a woman in her 40s with acute COVID-19.

The chain recombines TRBV7-6 with TRBJ1-1; a weak D match, TRBD1 (5 bases). Germline V gene data show CDR1 as SGHVS and CDR2 as FNYEAQ. The CDR3 runs 12 residues. Between the trimmed V and J ends, which lost 1 base and 7 bases, there was a span of 7 bases. The CDR3 spells CASSLVGDEAFF. The DNA for the CDR3 is TGTGCCAGCAGCTTAGTAGGGGATGAAGCTTTCTTT. The full variable domain, its missing parts supplied by reference TRBV7-6 and TRBJ1-1, is GAGVSQSPRYKVTKRGQDVALRCDPISGHVSLYWYRQALGQGPEFLTYFNYEAQQDKSGLPNDRFSAERPEGSISTLTIQRTEQRDSAMYRCASSLVGDEAFFGQGTRLTVV.

The chain carries TRBV9 and TRBJ2-1; D remains unclear. Between the trimmed V and J ends, which lost 3 bases and 6 bases, there was a span of 10 bases. CDR1 and CDR2 from the germline V gene are SGDLS and YYNGEE. The CDR3 runs to 13 residues. The CDR3 spells CASSGGFVNEQFF. Written as DNA, the CDR3 is TGTGCCAGCAGCGGAGGTTTCGTCAATGAGCAGTTCTTC.

The chain combines TRBV19 with TRBJ1-5; D unresolved. V was trimmed by 3 bases and J by 7 bases, leaving 10 bases between them. The CDR3 consists of 13 residues. Germline V gene data show CDR1 as LNHDA and CDR2 as SQIVND (reference sequence). The CDR3 DNA reads as TGTGCCAGTAGTATTCAGACGGGGCAGCCCCAGCATTTT. Its protein product is CASSIQTGQPQHF.

The CDR3 DNA reads TGCAGCGTTGAAGAGGGAGCAGATACGCAGTATTTT. This translates into CSVEEGADTQYF. The chain joins TRBV29-1 to TRBJ2-3, with D possibly TRBD2 on 5 matching bases. Germline V gene lookup returns CDR1 SQVTM and CDR2 ANQGSEA. V lost 0 bases, J lost 4 bases, and 5 bases lay in between. The CDR3 is 12 amino acids.

This chain links TRBV4-2 with TRBJ2-1, with 11 bases fitting TRBD2. The CDR3 is made up of 19 amino acids. Losses at the gene ends were 0 bases for V and 6 bases for J; bases not matched to a gene: 13. Looked up from germline, CDR1 is LGHNA and CDR2 is YNFKEQ. The CDR3 nucleotides read TGTGCCAGCAGCCAAGATCTAATCCCTTTTCTAGCGGGGGGCAATGAGCAGTTCTTC. Translating it yields CASSQDLIPFLAGGNEQFF.

The CDR3 loop is CAWSVRGPAIYGYTF. CDR3 in DNA: TGTGCCTGGAGTGTACGAGGGCCGGCGATCTATGGCTACACCTTC. The V gene is TRBV30, the J gene TRBJ1-2; no clear D. The CDR3 has 15 amino acids. Trimming left V 0 bases short and J 4 bases short, with 15 bases between. Germline-derived CDR1 and CDR2 are GTSNPN and SVGIG (reference sequence).

The rearrangement uses TRBV6-2 or TRBV6-3 and TRBJ1-1; TRBD1 is a possible D gene (6 bases). V was pared by 0 bases and J by 6 bases, with 14 bases between. Per the germline V gene, CDR1 is MNHEY and CDR2 is SVGEGT. The CDR3 is 15 residues long. The CDR3 coding sequence is TGTGCCAGCAGTTACTCAGCAGGGGCCGGGGCTGAAGCTTTCTTT. Translated: CASSYSAGAGAEAFF.